The 25 T cell receptor beta chains listed next were all sequenced from one sample in a study of cytomegalovirus exposure and HLA in healthy donors. This PCR relied on a set of 60 Vbeta primers and 13 Jbeta primers. Assay used: immunoSEQ multiplex PCR; TCRdb lists only in-frame clones, some missing. The table lists about 120,000 clones, around two thirds of them singletons. Sequencing was carried out using PBMCs. The receptors derive from a woman in her thirties or forties in good health and CMV-seropositive.

The rearrangement joins TRBV14 to TRBJ2-1; 8 bases line up with TRBD2. The CDR3 has 13 residues. V dropped 4 bases and J dropped 9; count of bases not matched to a gene: 5. The germline V gene encodes CDR1 SGHDN and CDR2 FVKESK. CDR3 region: CASSPLTSVEQFF. CDR3 DNA sequence: TGTGCCAGCAGCCCGTTGACTAGCGTTGAGCAGTTCTTC. Looking up the rest from reference TRBV14 and TRBJ2-1 gives the full variable domain: EAGVTQFPSHSVIEKGQTVTLRCDPISGHDNLYWYRRVMGKEIKFLLHFVKESKQDESGMPNNRFLAERTGGTYSTLKVQPAELEDSGVYFCASSPLTSVEQFFGPGTRLTVL.

The chain is built from TRBV30 and TRBJ1-2; 7 bases map to TRBD1. With V trimmed by 8 bases and J by 12 bases, 21 bases remained unmatched. This CDR3 comprises 14 residues. Germline V gene sequence: CDR1 GTSNPN, CDR2 SVGIG (reference sequence). The DNA of the CDR3 is TGTGCCGGAGGGGCTGCCGGCAGGGGGATTAGTGACACCTTC. Amino acids: CAGGAAGRGISDTF.

The V call is TRBV5-1, the J call TRBJ2-7; D gene ambiguous. Trimming took off 4 bases at V and 0 bases at J, with 14 bases between the two ends. The CDR3 totals 15 residues. Germline CDR1 SGHRS, CDR2 YFSETQ. CDR3 sequence reads: CASSLTRPGSYEQYF. CDR3 coding DNA: TGCGCCAGCAGCCTTACCAGGCCAGGCTCCTACGAGCAGTACTTC.

This clone was seen once. The V gene is TRBV21-1, the J gene TRBJ2-7; the table calls TRBD2, which could not be checked here. TRBV21-1 represents a pseudogene. This CDR3 has 11 residues. The CDR3 coding sequence is TGTGCCAGCCCGGGCTCCTACGAGCAGTACTTC. Translated: CASPGSYEQYF.

V usage is TRBV5-6 and J usage is TRBJ2-2; D unresolved. Germline V gene data show CDR1 as SGHDT and CDR2 as YYEEEE. The V gene lost 6 bases and the J gene lost 7 bases, with 13 bases spanning the gap. There are 13 residues in the CDR3. CDR3 nucleotide sequence: TGTGCCAGCACAGTACCACAGATCGGGGAGCTGTTTTTT. It encodes CASTVPQIGELFF.

This sequence joins TRBV18 and TRBJ1-2, with a weak D call TRBD1 (6 bases). CDR3 size: 16 residues. Trimming stripped 0 bases from V and 6 bases from J, with 17 bases between. Germline CDR1 is KGHSH and CDR2 is LQKENI. The CDR3 coding sequence is TGTGCCAGCTCACCACCGGGGACACAGGGATTAGATGGCTACACCTTC. This gives the protein CASSPPGTQGLDGYTF.

This clone was counted between two and nine times. V gene TRBV6-1 combines with J gene TRBJ2-5; 7 positions match TRBD2. The V segment lost 8 bases and the J segment 1 base; nucleotides outside the gene matches: 7. CDR3 size: 14 residues. CDR1 is MNHNS and CDR2 is SASEGT in the germline V gene. The CDR3 here is CASGSLASQETQYF. The CDR3 DNA follows: TGTGCCAGCGGATCACTAGCGAGCCAAGAGACCCAGTACTTC.

This chain links TRBV29-1 with TRBJ1-1, with TRBD1 matching 7 bases. The CDR3 has 14 amino acids. Germline V gives CDR1 SQVTM, CDR2 ANQGSEA. The trim removed 7 bases at V and 1 base at J, leaving 9 bases unmatched. The CDR3 reads CSGYRGRKNTEAFF. DNA of the CDR3: TGCAGCGGCTACAGGGGCCGGAAGAACACTGAAGCTTTCTTT.

The chain recombines TRBV5-1 with TRBJ2-7, with a possible D match to TRBD1 (5 bases). V dropped 4 bases and J dropped 0 bases, with 14 bases sitting between them. Germline V CDR1 and CDR2: SGHRS, YFSETQ. The CDR3 is made up of 15 amino acids. CDR3 DNA sequence: TGCGCCAGCAGCGAAGGACACCTAATCTCCTACGAGCAGTACTTC. It is translated as CASSEGHLISYEQYF.

The chain employs TRBV5-1 and TRBJ1-4; possibly TRBD1 for D (5 bases). CDR1 is SGHRS, CDR2 YFSETQ, per germline. The CDR3 has 14 amino acids. Trimming removed 4 bases at V and 4 bases at J, with 11 bases between. CDR3 sequence reads: CASSPRQGNEKLFF. As DNA, the CDR3 is TGCGCCAGCAGCCCGAGGCAGGGTAATGAAAAACTGTTTTTT.

This clone was seen a handful of times. The J gene is TRBJ1-6, the V gene TRBV19; TRBD1 might be the D (5 bases). CDR3 size: 16 residues. Germline V lookup: CDR1 LNHDA, CDR2 SQIVND (reference sequence). V was pared by 3 bases and J by 7 bases, with 16 bases between. The CDR3 reads CASSILGGTGNSPLHF. CDR3 sequence (DNA): TGTGCCAGTAGTATTCTGGGCGGGACGGGGAATTCACCCCTCCACTTT.

This chain joins TRBV18 and TRBJ1-1; TRBD1 might be the D (5 bases). CDR1 and CDR2 (germline): KGHSH, LQKENI. The ends were cut back, 5 bases at V and 5 bases at J, with 21 bases in the middle. The CDR3 runs to 16 residues. The CDR3 sequence is CASSASEDFRGTEAFF. Here the CDR3 DNA reads TGTGCCAGCTCAGCGTCGGAAGATTTCCGGGGGACTGAAGCTTTCTTT.

This chain links TRBV27 with TRBJ1-2; D uncertain. V was shortened by 2 bases and J by 4 bases, with 11 bases between the two germline ends. Germline V CDR1 and CDR2: MNHEY, SMNVEV (reference sequence). The CDR3 is 14 amino acids. The CDR3 coding sequence is TGTGCCAGCAGTTTAAGTTCCAGAGGCTATGGCTACACCTTC. The encoded protein is CASSLSSRGYGYTF.

V usage is TRBV7-2 and J usage is TRBJ1-1; possibly TRBD1 for D (5 bases). Germline-derived CDR1 and CDR2 are SGHTA and FQGNSA. Trimming pared 1 base from V and 4 bases from J, leaving 10 bases between. CDR3 length: 14 amino acids. The CDR3 region has the DNA TGTGCCAGCAGCTTAGGGGGGGTAGGCACTGAAGCTTTCTTT. It translates to CASSLGGVGTEAFF. The variable domain in full, with the rest retrieved from reference TRBV7-2 and TRBJ1-1, is GAGVSQSPSNKVTEKGKDVELRCDPISGHTALYWYRQSLGQGLEFLIYFQGNSAPDKSGLPSDRFSAERTGGSVSTLTIQRTQQEDSAVYLCASSLGGVGTEAFFGQGTRLTVV.

This clone was counted between two and nine times. This chain uses TRBV11-2 with TRBJ1-5, with 7 bases aligning to TRBD1. The junction had 4 bases not matched to a gene; V was cut back by 6 bases and J by 2 bases. In germline, CDR1 is SGHAT, CDR2 FQNNGV. The CDR3 spans 14 residues. CDR3 sequence (DNA): TGTGCCAGCAGGGCCGGGACAGGCAATCAGCCCCAGCATTTT. This gives the protein CASRAGTGNQPQHF.

This clone was found once. CDR3 sequence (DNA): TGTGCCAGCAGCCGGACAGGGGATAATTCACCCCTCCACTTT. Protein sequence: CASSRTGDNSPLHF. The gene calls are TRBV5-6 and TRBJ1-6, with 9 bases matching TRBD1. Germline lookup yields CDR1 SGHDT and CDR2 YYEEEE. The CDR3 totals 14 residues. V trimming: 4 bases; J trimming: 5 bases; junction bases outside the gene matches: 1.

A single count supports this clone. The rearrangement links TRBV5-1 to TRBJ2-4; 9 bases are a match to TRBD2. This CDR3 has 18 amino acids. Unmatched junction bases numbered 16, after V lost 3 bases and J lost 6 bases. Germline V gives CDR1 SGHRS, CDR2 YFSETQ. In DNA form, the CDR3 reads TGCGCCAGCAGCTGGGGGGCGGGAGGGCCCGGAGGATCAAACATTCAGTACTTC. Its translation is CASSWGAGGPGGSNIQYF.

V gene TRBV5-6 combines with J gene TRBJ2-3; 11 bases match TRBD1. Trimming at V came to 4 bases and at J to 4 bases, leaving 5 bases not matched to a gene. The CDR3 is 15 residues long. In germline, CDR1 is SGHDT, CDR2 YYEEEE. CDR3 in amino acids: CASSRGTGGPDTQYF. In DNA form, the CDR3 reads TGTGCCAGCAGCCGAGGGACAGGGGGTCCAGATACGCAGTATTTT.

The gene calls are TRBV30 and TRBJ1-5, with D hard to call. The CDR3 length is 14 residues. Trimming pared 0 bases from V and 7 bases from J, leaving 13 bases between. The germline gives CDR1 GTSNPN, CDR2 SVGIG (reference sequence). The CDR3 sequence: CAWSVLGPGQPQHF. CDR3 DNA sequence: TGTGCCTGGAGTGTACTAGGGCCGGGGCAGCCCCAGCATTTT.

This rearrangement joins TRBV27 to TRBJ2-3; TRBD1 agrees at 8 bases. V trimming: 6 bases; J trimming: 6 bases; junction bases outside the gene matches: 17. This CDR3 is 17 amino acids long. Per germline, CDR1 MNHEY and CDR2 SMNVEV (reference sequence). The CDR3 spells CASSLQGASYLGDTQYF. The CDR3 DNA follows: TGTGCCAGCAGCCTGCAGGGGGCCTCATACCTGGGGGATACGCAGTATTTT.

This clone turned up a few times. The genes are TRBV29-1 and TRBJ1-4; 8 positions match TRBD1. Germline V gene data show CDR1 as SQVTM and CDR2 as ANQGSEA. The CDR3 has 14 residues. V shed 7 bases, J shed 7 bases, and the junction held 11 bases outside the gene matches. For the CDR3, the DNA is TGCAGCGGGATGGAACAGGGGGTTGGTGAAAAACTGTTTTTT. Residues: CSGMEQGVGEKLFF.

This chain connects TRBV6-1 to TRBJ2-5; possible D gene TRBD1, 5 bases. The V end lost 8 bases, the J end lost 1 base, and 11 bases lay between the germline ends. Germline CDR1 MNHNS, CDR2 SASEGT. This CDR3 is 13 amino acids long. CDR3 bases: TGTGCCAGCGAAGGGGAAACCCAAGAGACCCAGTACTTC. This translates into CASEGETQETQYF.

This clone was seen only a few times. The chain joins TRBV5-4 to TRBJ2-7; 8 bases fit TRBD2. Germline V gene lookup returns CDR1 SGHNT and CDR2 YYREEE (reference sequence). With V trimmed by 3 bases and J by 2 bases, 10 bases remained unmatched. CDR3 length: 16 amino acids. The CDR3 region has the DNA TGTGCCAGCAGCTCTCTCCTAGCGGGTGATCCCTACGAGCAGTACTTC. It translates to CASSSLLAGDPYEQYF.

This clone turned up a few times. The V gene is TRBV28, the J gene TRBJ2-5; D remains unclear. Between the trimmed V and J ends, which lost 4 bases and 4 bases, there was a span of 4 bases. The CDR3 has 11 residues. Germline CDR1 reads MDHEN; CDR2 reads SYDVKM. The CDR3 DNA follows: TGTGCCAGCAGTTCAGGAGAGACCCAGTACTTC. Encoded protein: CASSSGETQYF.

This sequence joins TRBV5-4 and TRBJ2-7; TRBD2 agrees at 10 bases. CDR1 is SGHNT and CDR2 is YYREEE in the germline V gene (reference sequence). The ends lost 4 bases at V and 4 bases at J; junction bases unmatched: 5. The CDR3 is 14 residues long. Here the CDR3 DNA reads TGTGCCAGCAGCCTAGCGGGAGTTGGGTACGAGCAGTACTTC. This encodes CASSLAGVGYEQYF.